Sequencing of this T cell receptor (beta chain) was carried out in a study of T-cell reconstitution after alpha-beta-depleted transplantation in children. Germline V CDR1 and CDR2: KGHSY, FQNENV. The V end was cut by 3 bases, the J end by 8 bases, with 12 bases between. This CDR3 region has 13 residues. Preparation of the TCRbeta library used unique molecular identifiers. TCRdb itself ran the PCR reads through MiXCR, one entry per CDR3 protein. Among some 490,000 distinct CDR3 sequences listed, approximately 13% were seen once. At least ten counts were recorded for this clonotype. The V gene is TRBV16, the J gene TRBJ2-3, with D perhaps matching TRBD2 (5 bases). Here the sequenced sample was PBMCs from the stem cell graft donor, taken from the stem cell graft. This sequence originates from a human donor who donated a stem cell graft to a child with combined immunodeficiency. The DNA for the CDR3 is TGTGCCAGCAGCCATCGGCCAGAGGGTACGCAGTATTTT. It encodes CASSHRPEGTQYF.